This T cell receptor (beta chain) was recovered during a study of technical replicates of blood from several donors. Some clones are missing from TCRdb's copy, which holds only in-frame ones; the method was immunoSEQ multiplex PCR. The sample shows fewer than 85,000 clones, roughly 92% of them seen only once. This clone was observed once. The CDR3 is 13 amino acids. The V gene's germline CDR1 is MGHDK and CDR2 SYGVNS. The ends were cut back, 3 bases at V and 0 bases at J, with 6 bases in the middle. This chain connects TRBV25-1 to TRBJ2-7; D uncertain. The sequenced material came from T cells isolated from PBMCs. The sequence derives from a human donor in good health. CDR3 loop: CASSDWSSYEQYF. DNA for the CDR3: TGTGCCAGCAGTGACTGGAGCTCCTACGAGCAGTACTTC.